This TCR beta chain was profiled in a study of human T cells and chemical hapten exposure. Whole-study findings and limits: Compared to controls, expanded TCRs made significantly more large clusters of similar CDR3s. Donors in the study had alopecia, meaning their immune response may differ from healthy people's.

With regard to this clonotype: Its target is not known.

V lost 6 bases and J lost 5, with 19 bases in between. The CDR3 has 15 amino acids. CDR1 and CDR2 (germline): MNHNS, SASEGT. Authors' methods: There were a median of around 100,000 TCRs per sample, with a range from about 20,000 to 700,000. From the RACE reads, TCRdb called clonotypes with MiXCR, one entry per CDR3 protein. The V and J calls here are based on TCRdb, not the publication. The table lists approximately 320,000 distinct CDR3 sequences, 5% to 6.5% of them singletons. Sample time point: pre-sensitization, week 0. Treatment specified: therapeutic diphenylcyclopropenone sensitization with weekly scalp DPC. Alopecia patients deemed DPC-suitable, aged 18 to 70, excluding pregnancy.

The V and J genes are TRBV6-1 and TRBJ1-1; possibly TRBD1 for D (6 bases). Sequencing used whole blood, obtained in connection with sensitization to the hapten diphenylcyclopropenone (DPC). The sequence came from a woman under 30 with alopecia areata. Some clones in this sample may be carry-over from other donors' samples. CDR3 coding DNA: TGTGCCAGCAGGGGGGGGCCAGGGCCTGGAACTGAAGCTTTCTTT. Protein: CASRGGPGPGTEAFF.